The source of this TCR beta chain is a study of technical replicates of blood from a handful of donors. Measured with immunoSEQ multiplex PCR; TCRdb has only the in-frame clones, and not every one. Counted here are roughly 83,000 clones, more than 90% occurring once; the ten biggest clones make up approximately 0.25%. Germline CDR1 reads MNHNY; CDR2 reads SVGAGI (reference sequence). The V end was cut by 2 bases, the J end by 5 bases, with 7 bases between. This CDR3 is 13 amino acids long. Source material: T cells isolated from PBMCs. This TCR came from a human donor in good health. This chain joins TRBV6-6 and TRBJ2-1, with D unclear. For the CDR3, the DNA is TGTGCCAGCAGTTACAGCGTGAACAATGAGCAGTTCTTC. Protein: CASSYSVNNEQFF.